This T cell receptor (beta chain) was captured by sequencing in a study of blood T cell repertoires in COVID-19. Turning to the study itself: PBMCs, B-cell-depleted T cells, or T cells were the source of the cDNA or gDNA that made up the material.

V lost 8 bases and J 4 bases, leaving 18 bases between the germline ends. The length of the CDR3 is 14 residues. Germline V CDR1 and CDR2: MNHEY, SVGAGI. Profiled with immunoSEQ multiplex PCR; TCRdb holds only in-frame clones, not every one. The sample lists about 250,000 clones; 70% to 90% were seen once. Cohort 3 recovered donors had two negative PCRs, clearance, or symptom resolution. Material: PBMCs or T cells enriched from blood (not recorded which). This TCR was sampled from a woman aged 50 to 60 who had recovered from COVID-19. V gene TRBV6-5 combines with J gene TRBJ2-7; the D gene is possibly TRBD1 (6 bases). The CDR3 protein is CASGATGSVYEQYF. The CDR3 bases are TGTGCCAGCGGAGCAACAGGGTCGGTTTACGAGCAGTACTTC.